These T cell receptor beta chains were read from a single sample in a study of T-cell memory formation after mild COVID-19. TCRdb reprocessed the 5' RACE reads with MiXCR, giving one entry per CDR3 protein. Here the sample spans 450,000 to 650,000 distinct CDR3 sequences, more than 15% being singletons. Sequenced: PBMCs or a T cell subset sorted from them (not recorded which). These receptors all stem from an adult woman who had mild COVID-19 (a few samples of this study predate the infection). Cell type and time point are not known. Both conserved end residues are part of each CDR3. D genes are given only for firm matches. For some rows the clone size is stated as once, few or many, or as a class when expanded; others skip it.

j_gene: TRBJ2-3; d_gene: NA; len: 17; v_gene: TRBV4-2; abundance: NA; CDR3aa: CASSPRGGGAGTDTQYF; CDR3nt: TGTGCCAGCAGCCCGAGGGGTGGGGGCGCGGGCACAGATACGCAGTATTTT
j_gene: TRBJ2-3; d_gene: NA; len: 16; v_gene: TRBV27; abundance: NA; CDR3aa: CASSLLHGQGTDTQYF; CDR3nt: TGTGCCAGCAGTTTACTTCATGGTCAGGGCACAGATACGCAGTATTTT
j_gene: TRBJ2-7; d_gene: TRBD2; len: 14; v_gene: TRBV12-3/TRBV12-4; abundance: many; CDR3aa: CASSLGGGAVEQYF; CDR3nt: TGTGCCAGCAGTTTAGGCGGGGGGGCCGTCGAGCAGTACTTC
j_gene: TRBJ2-5; d_gene: NA; len: 15; v_gene: TRBV10-3; abundance: few; CDR3aa: CAISEGLNDGTAQYF; CDR3nt: TGTGCCATCAGTGAGGGACTAAATGACGGTACGGCCCAGTACTTC
j_gene: TRBJ2-7; d_gene: NA; len: 16; v_gene: TRBV14; abundance: NA; CDR3aa: CASSQVPPGGGNEQYF; CDR3nt: TGTGCCAGCAGCCAAGTCCCCCCTGGGGGGGGCAACGAGCAGTACTTC
j_gene: TRBJ2-5; d_gene: NA; len: 13; v_gene: TRBV2; abundance: few; CDR3aa: CASSEYFQETQYF; CDR3nt: TGTGCCAGCAGTGAATACTTCCAAGAGACCCAGTACTTC
j_gene: TRBJ1-6; d_gene: NA; len: 14; v_gene: TRBV6-5; abundance: NA; CDR3aa: CASSYGRGGSPLHF; CDR3nt: TGTGCCAGCAGTTATGGCAGGGGAGGATCACCCCTCCACTTT
j_gene: TRBJ2-3; d_gene: TRBD2; len: 15; v_gene: TRBV9; abundance: NA; CDR3aa: CASSVTGGALDTQYF; CDR3nt: TGTGCCAGCAGCGTAACCGGGGGGGCCCTAGATACGCAGTATTTT
j_gene: TRBJ2-7; d_gene: TRBD1; len: 13; v_gene: TRBV20-1; abundance: NA; CDR3aa: CSASDRAPYEQYF; CDR3nt: TGCAGTGCTTCCGACAGGGCTCCCTACGAGCAGTACTTC
j_gene: TRBJ2-7; d_gene: NA; len: 14; v_gene: TRBV12-3/TRBV12-4; abundance: NA; CDR3aa: CASQQGGGAYEQYF; CDR3nt: TGTGCCAGCCAGCAGGGGGGGGGCGCCTACGAGCAGTACTTC
j_gene: TRBJ1-5; d_gene: TRBD1; len: 16; v_gene: TRBV5-6; abundance: few; CDR3aa: CASSWGGTVSNQPQHF; CDR3nt: TGTGCCAGCAGCTGGGGAGGGACAGTGAGCAATCAGCCCCAGCATTTT